This T cell receptor beta chain was retrieved from a study of cytomegalovirus exposure and HLA in healthy donors (TCRdb year 2017). Regarding the complete study: An earlier analysis of a few hundred of the donors reported about 280 Gb of sequence data and 95 million to 130 million unique TCR beta sequences obtained from about 179 million T cells. A later genetic analysis took genome-wide SNP genotypes for about 65% of the 666 donors and used that subset as a discovery cohort. Donor age, sex, ethnicity and CMV serostatus were compiled alongside the repertoire data. Around 320 gigabases of sequencing data and tens of millions of unique TCR sequences were included in an early release covering roughly 600 HLA-typed donors. The study aimed to test whether signatures of past pathogen exposure could be identified by cataloging public T cell receptors. Along with the approximately 600-subject first cohort, a separate validation cohort of 120 different subjects was used. Of the 398 genotyped donors, over 70% fell in the genetic ancestry cluster associated with self-reported Caucasian donors. Roughly 5 DR-DQ haplotypes were treated as single units for association and clustering because of strong linkage in the cohort. Typing coverage differed by locus: A, B, C, DRB1 and DQB1 were typed in about 620-640 donors, DQA1 in about 560, DPA1 in 600 to 610, and DPB1 in roughly 470. High-throughput TCR immunosequencing, statistical association of individual TCRs with disease status, and machine learning were combined to predict cytomegalovirus infection status. Rather than using new phenotypic data, the later analysis identified candidate immune exposures from TCR beta sequences and from how often those sequences occurred across donors. Among about 400 genotyped donors of the cohort, an average of around 220,000 unique TCR beta nucleotide sequences was sequenced per donor, of which roughly 17% were non-productive. Every repertoire in the discovery cohort had been generated on one and the same sequencing platform. A later analysis re-examined previously published TCR beta repertoires from more than 650 donors and added high-resolution HLA genotyping to investigate patterns of TCR occurrence. An earlier analysis of some 600 of the donors applied high-throughput TCR beta sequencing to assess whether each TCR beta V gene segment acted as functional or pseudogenic. HLA typing covered class I and class II loci at four-digit resolution. The study used immunosequencing to profile the T cell repertoires of 670 or so subjects and linked those repertoires to cytomegalovirus serostatus.

The cohort was made up of approximately 670 healthy bone marrow donors. Cohort members were all nominally healthy when sampled, although unrecorded immune exposures were likely present. The donor tested CMV seronegative and was one of the 352 seronegative cohort members. A peripheral blood sample was provided by each donor, and peripheral blood mononuclear cells were used for TCR beta sequencing. The Qiagen DNeasy Blood Extraction Kit was used to extract genomic DNA from the blood cell samples. Regarding this clone: Its antigen is unknown. Base qualities are not at hand, and no much larger clone is one base apart.

Receptors were amplified or captured by the immunoSEQ multiplex PCR assay. For the multiplex PCR, a mixture combining 60 forward primers for TCR Vbeta segments and 13 reverse primers for TCR Jbeta segments was used. The CDR3 region of rearranged TCR beta genes was amplified from genomic DNA by a multiplex PCR assay. The Illumina HiSeq System was used to sequence the amplified TCR beta libraries as 87-base-pair reads. Per the authors' processing: In a later analysis, around 80 million unique TCR beta chains were counted across the roughly 670 repertoires, and roughly 10 million of these chains were shared by at least two donors. A nearest-neighbor algorithm error-corrected the raw reads and collapsed the reads into unique sequences, merging closely related sequences to remove PCR and sequencing errors. To assign V, D and J gene segments, CDR3 sequences were aligned to IMGT reference sequences. Each retained sequence needed at least a six-nucleotide match to both a V gene segment and a J gene segment. Rearrangements were called productive when the CDR3 lacked stop codons and stayed in frame with V and J; all others were non-productive. CDR3 was defined by IMGT convention, running from the second conserved V-encoded cysteine to the conserved J-encoded phenylalanine. The earlier analysis of 550 to 650 of the donors excluded any sequence lacking an unambiguous match to a single V gene segment. In an earlier analysis of more than 500 of the donors, a V segment was called functional when productive rearrangements were above 56.7%, and segregating when the standard deviation between donors exceeded 5%. To diagnose cytomegalovirus status from the catalog of TCR beta chain sequences, a statistical classification framework was built. In a later analysis, TCR nucleotide sequences were compared against IMGT/GENE-DB human TR gene sequences so that V and J genes could be assigned. Using the TCRdist pipeline, a later analysis assigned CDR3 sequences along with most-parsimonious VDJ recombination scenarios. In a later analysis, every TCR beta chain was defined by the combination of its CDR3 amino acid sequence and its V-gene family, and reads without a unique V-gene family were dropped. To address suspected cross-contamination and a sequencing artifact, a later analysis removed over 500 highly shared, low-generation-probability nucleotide sequences. In a later analysis, a clonal expansion index was calculated for each public chain from normalized within-repertoire ranks of inferred template counts. In a later analysis, generation probabilities were computed with a VDJ recombination model fitted to out-of-frame rearrangements, and the resulting probabilities were checked against IGoR. A later analysis scored TCR-TCR, TCR-HLA and TCR-CMV co-occurrence with hypergeometric tests, applying a repertoire-size bias correction to TCR pairs. In a later analysis, false discovery rates were estimated by permuting HLA or CMV assignments 20 times. A later analysis grouped co-occurring TCRs with DBSCAN, adding TCRdist sequence similarity when clustering within HLA-allele-positive subsets. Repertoires with fewer than 30,000 or more than 120,000 public chains, plus five repertoires with anomalous nucleotide sharing, were excluded from co-occurrence clustering. As stored in TCRdb, this immuneACCESS dataset retains in-frame rearrangements with V and J assigned. A fraction of the clones does not appear; measured against another copy, unresolved V genes explain less than half of the discrepancy, and the remainder lacks a known reason. The DNA was the basis for D and trimming; V, J and clone size are from that table. The sample table lists 200,000 to 250,000 clones, over 70% of them with a count of one. Roughly 0.7% of the sample goes to the ten largest clones.

The paper's findings and limits, for the study overall: When HLA alleles, especially DR and DQ, strongly co-occurred, TCR associations were difficult to assign to individual alleles. Because HLA typing was missing for some donors at each locus, association tests included only the typed subset. Linkage disequilibrium might explain the correlated functional status among segregating V segments, but an unknown experimental factor could not be excluded. A cluster of highly shared sequence variants was judged likely to be a technical artifact of the sequencing pipeline. According to a later analysis, TCR association rates differed among HLA loci, with DRB1 alleles showing the most associated TCRs and HLA-C alleles showing the fewest. A total of fewer than 200 TCR beta chains were listed by the study as associated with cytomegalovirus. Across donors, most TCR sequences were observed very rarely, whereas some public TCRs were present in many individuals. Immune exposure information for the cohort was limited to CMV serostatus. Roughly uniform sequencing depth across donors was assumed in presence/absence analyses, although this assumption may not hold. In a later analysis, most CMV-associated TCR beta chains were found to appear HLA-restricted, with HLA associations seemingly driven largely by CMV exposure. According to a later analysis, parvovirus B19, influenza, CMV and Epstein-Barr virus appeared linked to several top co-occurrence clusters. A later genetic analysis associated a missense DCLRE1C variant with V-gene and J-gene trimming of TCR beta chains, and an independent cohort replicated the association. A few of the identified cytomegalovirus-associated TCR beta chains were confirmed in vitro to be specific for cytomegalovirus antigens. A later genetic analysis reported fewer N-insertions in productive TCRs among donors in an Asian-associated ancestry cluster than the approximately 700-donor mean. At a false discovery rate of 0.05, a later analysis linked 15,000 to 20,000 TCR beta sequences to specific HLA alleles. The earlier analysis of fewer than 750 of the donors excluded some 15 rarely observed V segments, including chromosome 9 orphons, because counts were too low. In an earlier analysis of roughly 560 of the donors, most TCR beta V segments were observed in productive rearrangements about 87% or about 30% of the time, broadly matching IMGT annotations. The 87-base-pair reads could not distinguish some IMGT-functional V segments, including TRBV6-2 and TRBV6-3, so those segments were excluded. A further reported finding was that TCR beta sequences accurately predicted the HLA-A and HLA-B alleles for most subjects in the first cohort. Compared with equally common non-associated chains, HLA-associated TCR beta chains in a later analysis were more clonally expanded and had lower generation probabilities. It was suggested by the authors that the approach could potentially be generalized to other disease states and immunological phenotypes. Only TCR beta chains were sequenced in this cohort, and the absence of alpha or paired-chain data limited detectable features. The classifier was reported to diagnose cytomegalovirus status with high specificity and sensitivity in both the original and validation cohorts.

In the germline V gene (reference sequence), CDR1 corresponds to LNHDA and CDR2 to SQIVND. V trim: 6 bases; J trim: 7 bases; unmatched bases: 0. The CDR3 runs 13 amino acids, cysteine and phenylalanine included. CDR3 DNA only is kept here, 39 bases in frame from base 1. The sequenced sample consisted of PBMCs. This TCR came from a boy aged 2 to 10 in good health and CMV-seronegative. Rearrangement joined TRBV19 to TRBJ2-1, with 13 central nucleotides matching TRBD2. CDR3 region: CASRLAGGNEQFF. The DNA sequence is given as TGTGCCAGTAGACTAGCGGGGGGGAATGAGCAGTTCTTC.